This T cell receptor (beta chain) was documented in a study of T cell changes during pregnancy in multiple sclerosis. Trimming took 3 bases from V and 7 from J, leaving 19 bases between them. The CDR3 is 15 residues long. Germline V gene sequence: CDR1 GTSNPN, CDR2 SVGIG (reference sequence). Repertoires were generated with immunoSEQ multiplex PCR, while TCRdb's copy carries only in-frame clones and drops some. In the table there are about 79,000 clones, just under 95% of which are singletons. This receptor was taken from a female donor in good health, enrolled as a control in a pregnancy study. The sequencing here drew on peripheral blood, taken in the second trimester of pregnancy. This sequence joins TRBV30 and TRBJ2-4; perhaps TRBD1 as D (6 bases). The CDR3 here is CAWSVGGQAFNIQYF. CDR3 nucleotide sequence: TGTGCCTGGAGCGTAGGGGGTCAAGCGTTCAACATTCAGTACTTC.